Listed below are T cell receptor beta chains from one sample, sequenced in a study of T-cell memory formation after mild COVID-19. TCRdb itself ran the 5' RACE reads through MiXCR, one entry per CDR3 protein. The sample lists hundreds of thousands of distinct CDR3 sequences, roughly 13% occurring once. The sample comprised PBMCs or a T cell subset sorted from them (not recorded which). All receptors derive from a man aged 18-30 years who had mild COVID-19 (a few samples of this study predate the infection). Cell type and time point are not known. The CDR3 runs from the conserved cysteine through the conserved F or W. Fields, in order: D gene, J gene, clone size, V gene, CDR3 protein, CDR3 DNA. D genes are given only for firm matches. Clone size appears in some rows only: once, few, many, or a class for an expanded clone.

TRBD2 | TRBJ2-7 | few | TRBV12-3/TRBV12-4 | CASSHRIGLAGGPYEQYF | TGTGCCAGCAGCCACCGCATAGGACTAGCGGGGGGACCCTACGAGCAGTACTTC
- | TRBJ2-2 | - | TRBV7-3 | CASSAASGELFF | TGTGCCAGCAGCGCCGCCTCCGGGGAGCTGTTTTTT
- | TRBJ1-1 | many | TRBV4-3 | CASSQDEYRVTEAFF | TGCGCCAGCAGCCAAGATGAATACAGGGTCACTGAAGCTTTCTTT
TRBD1 | TRBJ1-1 | few | TRBV5-1 | CASSPDRTNTEAFF | TGCGCCAGCAGCCCGGACAGGACGAACACTGAAGCTTTCTTT
- | TRBJ1-2 | few | TRBV29-1 | CSVEELRAFGGYTF | TGCAGCGTTGAAGAACTACGAGCGTTCGGTGGCTACACCTTC
- | TRBJ1-1 | - | TRBV5-1 | CASSLADTTGTEAFF | TGCGCCAGCAGCTTGGCCGACACCACGGGCACTGAAGCTTTCTTT
- | TRBJ2-7 | - | TRBV20-1 | CSASTASSYEQYF | TGCAGTGCTAGCACCGCGAGCTCCTACGAGCAGTACTTC
TRBD2 | TRBJ2-3 | - | TRBV5-4 | CASSPQTSLGDTQYF | TGTGCCAGCAGCCCCCAGACTAGCTTAGGAGATACGCAGTATTTT
- | TRBJ2-3 | few | TRBV12-3/TRBV12-4 | CASSSTVPRTQYF | TGTGCCAGCAGTTCGACAGTGCCACGTACGCAGTATTTT
TRBD1 | TRBJ1-1 | - | TRBV6-1 | CASSKPGQGNTEAFF | TGTGCCAGCAGTAAGCCGGGACAGGGTAACACTGAAGCTTTCTTT
- | TRBJ2-2 | few | TRBV25-1 | CASSDLGYGELFF | TGTGCCAGCAGTGATTTGGGGTACGGGGAGCTGTTTTTT
- | TRBJ1-6 | few | TRBV12-3/TRBV12-4 | CASSFDRDLHF | TGTGCCAGCAGTTTCGATCGAGATCTCCACTTT
TRBD2 | TRBJ2-3 | - | TRBV9 | CASSKGLAGVLDTQYF | TGTGCCAGCAGCAAGGGACTAGCGGGGGTCTTGGATACGCAGTATTTT
- | TRBJ2-1 | - | TRBV5-1 | CASSSSGQQNEQFF | TGCGCCAGCAGCAGCTCGGGCCAGCAAAATGAGCAGTTCTTC
TRBD1 | TRBJ1-6 | few | TRBV5-5 | CASKDREKEPLHF | TGTGCCAGCAAAGACAGGGAGAAGGAGCCCCTCCACTTT
TRBD2 | TRBJ2-5 | - | TRBV5-1 | CASSLVGTSRSQETQYF | TGCGCCAGCAGCTTGGTAGGGACTAGCCGTTCTCAAGAGACCCAGTACTTC
TRBD2 | TRBJ2-1 | few | TRBV5-1 | CASSHGTSWNEQFF | TGCGCCAGCAGCCACGGGACTAGCTGGAATGAGCAGTTCTTC
- | TRBJ2-3 | - | TRBV7-9 | CASSFDGASTDTQYF | TGTGCCAGCAGCTTTGATGGGGCTAGCACAGATACGCAGTATTTT
- | TRBJ1-2 | many | TRBV12-3/TRBV12-4 | CASSPKGLKDYGYTF | TGTGCCAGCAGCCCAAAGGGACTCAAGGACTATGGCTACACCTTC
TRBD1 | TRBJ2-1 | few | TRBV5-1 | CASSLRQGDYNEQFF | TGCGCCAGCAGCTTGAGGCAGGGGGATTACAATGAGCAGTTCTTC
- | TRBJ1-2 | - | TRBV7-2 | CASSLDGQGDGYTF | TGTGCCAGCAGCTTAGATGGCCAGGGTGACGGCTACACCTTC
- | TRBJ2-3 | few | TRBV6-5 | CASSYSPQGTQYF | TGTGCCAGCAGTTACTCACCCCAGGGTACGCAGTATTTT
TRBD1 | TRBJ2-3 | - | TRBV6-2/TRBV6-3 | CASIQGLTDTQYF | TGTGCCAGCATACAGGGGCTCACAGATACGCAGTATTTT
- | TRBJ2-3 | few | TRBV29-1 | CSVVSPRGTDTQYF | TGCAGCGTTGTCTCTCCTCGGGGAACAGATACGCAGTATTTT
- | TRBJ2-4 | - | TRBV4-1 | CASSQDEFGAGLAKNIQYF | TGCGCCAGCAGCCAAGATGAATTCGGGGCTGGTCTAGCCAAAAACATTCAGTACTTC
- | TRBJ1-1 | few | TRBV6-1 | CASIRGSTEAFF | TGTGCCAGCATTCGGGGATCCACTGAAGCTTTCTTT
- | TRBJ2-5 | - | TRBV2 | CASSLPTRQETQYF | TGTGCCAGCAGTCTCCCTACTAGACAAGAGACCCAGTACTTC
TRBD2 | TRBJ2-1 | - | TRBV20-1 | CSVGGRSYNEQFF | TGCAGTGTGGGGGGGAGGTCCTACAATGAGCAGTTCTTC
- | TRBJ2-3 | many | TRBV4-2 | CASSPQTGPDTQYF | TGTGCCAGCAGCCCCCAGACGGGGCCAGATACGCAGTATTTT
TRBD1 | TRBJ2-5 | - | TRBV12-3/TRBV12-4 | CASSPDRGIQEETQYF | TGTGCCAGCAGCCCGGACAGGGGAATTCAGGAAGAGACCCAGTACTTC
- | TRBJ1-2 | few | TRBV7-8 | CASSFGPVDGYTF | TGTGCCAGCAGCTTCGGGCCAGTGGATGGCTACACCTTC
- | TRBJ2-5 | - | TRBV2 | CASSETRVETQYF | TGTGCCAGCAGTGAGACTAGGGTGGAGACCCAGTACTTC
- | TRBJ2-1 | - | TRBV29-1 | CSVEDLKGPYNEQFF | TGCAGCGTTGAAGATCTTAAGGGGCCCTACAATGAGCAGTTCTTC
- | TRBJ1-2 | - | TRBV6-5 | CASSETGVNGYTF | TGTGCCAGCAGCGAGACCGGGGTGAATGGCTACACCTTC
TRBD1 | TRBJ1-5 | few | TRBV24-1 | CATSDPRDRDYSNQPQHF | TGTGCCACCAGTGATCCGCGGGACAGGGATTATAGCAATCAGCCCCAGCATTTT
TRBD1 | TRBJ1-5 | - | TRBV20-1 | CSARTGPDSNQPQHF | TGCAGTGCTAGGACAGGGCCTGATAGCAATCAGCCCCAGCATTTT
TRBD1 | TRBJ2-5 | - | TRBV5-6 | CASSYWDRSKETQYF | TGTGCCAGCAGCTACTGGGACAGGAGTAAAGAGACCCAGTACTTC
- | TRBJ2-5 | few | TRBV11-2 | CASSLPARSQETQYF | TGTGCCAGCAGCTTGCCAGCCCGCAGCCAAGAGACCCAGTACTTC
- | TRBJ2-5 | many | TRBV7-6 | CASSSFGGPGETQYF | TGTGCCAGCAGTTCTTTCGGGGGGCCGGGGGAGACCCAGTACTTC
TRBD1 | TRBJ2-5 | few | TRBV25-1 | CASSMRQGLETQYF | TGTGCCAGCAGCATGAGACAGGGGTTGGAGACCCAGTACTTC
TRBD2 | TRBJ2-3 | - | TRBV20-1 | CSASLASGGGDTQYF | TGCAGTGCTAGTTTGGCTAGCGGGGGGGGAGATACGCAGTATTTT
- | TRBJ1-1 | - | TRBV20-1 | CSARDHTIKDTEAFF | TGCAGTGCTAGAGATCATACGATTAAGGACACTGAAGCTTTCTTT
TRBD1 | TRBJ1-2 | - | TRBV20-1 | CSARDGQGGGYTF | TGCAGTGCTAGAGATGGGCAGGGGGGTGGCTACACCTTC
TRBD1 | TRBJ1-5 | - | TRBV15 | CATSSRDRVRHQPQHF | TGTGCCACCAGCTCGCGGGACAGGGTTCGCCATCAGCCCCAGCATTTT
- | TRBJ2-3 | - | TRBV7-8 | CASSMDTDTQYF | TGTGCCAGCAGCATGGACACAGATACGCAGTATTTT
TRBD1 | TRBJ2-5 | few | TRBV5-1 | CASSLSDRGTETQYF | TGCGCCAGCAGCTTATCTGACAGGGGCACAGAGACCCAGTACTTC
- | TRBJ2-5 | - | TRBV10-2 | CASSDPDPQYF | TGCGCCAGCAGTGATCCCGACCCACAGTACTTC
- | TRBJ1-1 | few | TRBV6-2/TRBV6-3 | CASSYKGGTEAFF | TGTGCCAGCAGTTACAAGGGTGGAACTGAAGCTTTCTTT
- | TRBJ2-7 | few | TRBV9 | CASSVASRDEQYF | TGTGCCAGCAGCGTAGCCAGCCGGGACGAGCAGTACTTC
- | TRBJ2-1 | few | TRBV20-1 | CSASPGQYNEQFF | TGCAGTGCTAGCCCCGGGCAGTACAATGAGCAGTTCTTC
TRBD1 | TRBJ1-5 | few | TRBV6-5 | CASSYTGVNQPQHF | TGTGCCAGCAGTTATACAGGGGTCAATCAGCCCCAGCATTTT
- | TRBJ2-5 | few | TRBV11-3 | CASSPRDSPGTQYF | TGTGCCAGCAGCCCCCGTGATAGCCCGGGGACCCAGTACTTC
TRBD1 | TRBJ1-4 | few | TRBV29-1 | CSAVDRGTNEKLFF | TGCAGCGCCGTAGACAGGGGGACTAATGAAAAACTGTTTTTT
TRBD1 | TRBJ1-2 | many | TRBV9 | CASSGGQGYYGYTF | TGTGCCAGCAGCGGAGGACAGGGATACTATGGCTACACCTTC